This T cell receptor beta chain was identified during a study of vaccination effects on CD4 cells after COVID-19. Study conclusions and caveats: Convalescent patients numbered few in the study; early post-infection timepoints were missing entirely.

Of note for this clone: The antigen remains undetermined.

The repertoire was sequenced with immunoSEQ multiplex PCR; TCRdb's copy has only in-frame clones and lacks some. The sample carries roughly 60,000 clones, roughly 70% recorded once. Antigen-specific CD4+ T cells were expanded (with viral peptide pools) by the ViraFEST assay ahead of sequencing. Subsequent to 10 days of culture, CD4+ T cells were isolated. The vaccine recipients had no prior SARS-CoV-2 infection, with negative nucleocapsid antibodies. IL-2 medium was substituted for half the medium on days 3 and 7. The sequence was obtained from a human donor who received a COVID-19 vaccine. Source: CD4+ T cells from PBMCs cultured with SARS-CoV-2 spike peptides, taken before COVID-19 vaccination.

The CDR3 spells CASSQATGINNYGYTF. CDR3 nucleotides: TGCGCCAGCAGCCAAGCCACAGGGATTAATAACTATGGCTACACCTTC. This chain joins TRBV4-3 and TRBJ1-2, with D maybe TRBD1 (6 bases). The CDR3 runs 16 residues. Between the trimmed V and J ends, which lost 1 base and 1 base, there was a span of 13 bases. Germline CDR1 and CDR2: LGHNA and YSLEER.